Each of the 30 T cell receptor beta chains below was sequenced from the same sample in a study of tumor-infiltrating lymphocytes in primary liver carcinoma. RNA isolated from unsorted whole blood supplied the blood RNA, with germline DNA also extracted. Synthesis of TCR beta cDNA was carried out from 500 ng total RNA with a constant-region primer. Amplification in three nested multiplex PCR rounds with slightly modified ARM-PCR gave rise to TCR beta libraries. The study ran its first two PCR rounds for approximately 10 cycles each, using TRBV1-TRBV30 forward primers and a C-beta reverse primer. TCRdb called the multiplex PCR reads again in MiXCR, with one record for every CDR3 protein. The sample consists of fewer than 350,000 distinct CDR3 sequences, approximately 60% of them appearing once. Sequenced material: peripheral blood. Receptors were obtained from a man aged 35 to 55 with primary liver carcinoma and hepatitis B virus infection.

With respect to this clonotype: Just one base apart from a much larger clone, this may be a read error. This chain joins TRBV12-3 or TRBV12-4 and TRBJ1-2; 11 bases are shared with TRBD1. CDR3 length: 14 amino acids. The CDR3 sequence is CTSSPGQGVGGYTF. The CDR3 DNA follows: TGTACCAGCAGCCCGGGACAGGGGGTAGGGGGCTACACCTTC.

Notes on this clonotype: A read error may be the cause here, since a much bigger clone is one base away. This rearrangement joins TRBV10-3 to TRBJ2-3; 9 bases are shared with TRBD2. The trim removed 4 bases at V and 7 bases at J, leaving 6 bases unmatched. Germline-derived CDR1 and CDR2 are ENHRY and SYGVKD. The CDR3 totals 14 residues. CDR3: CAISGSGRGNTQYF. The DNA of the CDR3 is TGTGCCATCAGTGGTAGCGGGAGAGGGAATACGCAGTATTTT.

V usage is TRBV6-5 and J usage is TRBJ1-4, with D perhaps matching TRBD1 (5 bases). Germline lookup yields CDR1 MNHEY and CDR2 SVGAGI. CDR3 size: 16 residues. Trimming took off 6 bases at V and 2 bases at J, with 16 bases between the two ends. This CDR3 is CASSSFIRDTNEKLFF. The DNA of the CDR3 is TGTGCCAGCAGCTCGTTTATCCGGGACACTAATGAAAAACTGTTTTTT.

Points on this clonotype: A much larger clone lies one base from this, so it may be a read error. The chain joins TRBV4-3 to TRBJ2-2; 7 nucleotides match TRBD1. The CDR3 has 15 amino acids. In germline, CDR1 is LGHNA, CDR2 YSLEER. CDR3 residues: CASSPDRANTVELFF. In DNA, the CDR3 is TGCGCCAGCAGTCCTGACAGGGCGAACACCGTGGAGCTGTTTTTT.

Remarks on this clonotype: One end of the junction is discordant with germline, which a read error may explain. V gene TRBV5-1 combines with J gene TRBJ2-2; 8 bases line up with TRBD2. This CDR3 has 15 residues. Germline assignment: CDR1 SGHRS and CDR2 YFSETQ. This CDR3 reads CASSLTSGSAGDLFF. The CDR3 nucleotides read TGCGCCAGCAGCTTGACCAGCGGGAGCGCCGGGGACCTGTTTTTT.

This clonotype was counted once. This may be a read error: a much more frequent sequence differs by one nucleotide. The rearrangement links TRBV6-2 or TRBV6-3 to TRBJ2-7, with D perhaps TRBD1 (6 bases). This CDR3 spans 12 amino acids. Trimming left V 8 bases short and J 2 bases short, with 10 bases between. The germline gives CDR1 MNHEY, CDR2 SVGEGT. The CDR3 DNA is TGTGCCAGCTGTGACAGGCCCTACGAGCAGTACTTC. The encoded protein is CASCDRPYEQYF.

CDR3 DNA sequence: TGTGCCTGGAGTGTAGGCATCTCGAACACTGAAGCTTTCTTT. This sequence encodes CAWSVGISNTEAFF. J is TRBJ1-1 and V is TRBV30, with D unresolved. The CDR3 length is 14 residues. The germline V and J ends were trimmed by 0 bases and 1 base, with 9 bases remaining between them. Germline V gene lookup returns CDR1 GTSNPN and CDR2 SVGIG (reference sequence).

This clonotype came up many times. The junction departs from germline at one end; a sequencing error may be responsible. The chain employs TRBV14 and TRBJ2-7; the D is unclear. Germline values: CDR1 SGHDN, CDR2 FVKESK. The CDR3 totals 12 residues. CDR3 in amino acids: CASSQAGYEQYF. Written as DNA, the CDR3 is TGCGCCAGCAGCCAAGCTGGCTACGAGCAGTACTTC. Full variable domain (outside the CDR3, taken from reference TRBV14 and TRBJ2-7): EAGVTQFPSHSVIEKGQTVTLRCDPISGHDNLYWYRRVMGKEIKFLLHFVKESKQDESGMPNNRFLAERTGGTYSTLKVQPAELEDSGVYFCASSQAGYEQYFGPGTRLTVT.

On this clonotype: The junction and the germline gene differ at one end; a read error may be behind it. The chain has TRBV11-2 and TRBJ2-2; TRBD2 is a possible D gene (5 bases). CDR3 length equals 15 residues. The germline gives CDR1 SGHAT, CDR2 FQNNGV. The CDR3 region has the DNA TGTGCCAGCAGCTTTGAGCAGATTTCAATCGGGGAGCTATTTTTT. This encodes CASSFEQISIGELFF.

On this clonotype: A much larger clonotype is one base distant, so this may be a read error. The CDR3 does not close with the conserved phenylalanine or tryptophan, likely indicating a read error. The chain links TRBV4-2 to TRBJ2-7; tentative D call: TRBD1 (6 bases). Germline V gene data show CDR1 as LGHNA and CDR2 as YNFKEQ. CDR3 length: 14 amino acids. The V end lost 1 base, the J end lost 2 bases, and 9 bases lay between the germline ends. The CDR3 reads CASSQAQGPYEQYL. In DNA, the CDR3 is TGTGCCAGCAGCCAAGCACAGGGCCCCTACGAGCAGTACTTG.

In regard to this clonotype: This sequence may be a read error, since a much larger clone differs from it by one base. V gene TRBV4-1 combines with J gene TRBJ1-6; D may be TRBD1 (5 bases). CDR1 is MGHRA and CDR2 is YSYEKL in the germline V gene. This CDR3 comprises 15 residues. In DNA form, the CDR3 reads TGCGCCAGGAGCCAAGAAACCAAATGGGGACCACCCCTCCACTTT. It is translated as CARSQETKWGPPLHF.

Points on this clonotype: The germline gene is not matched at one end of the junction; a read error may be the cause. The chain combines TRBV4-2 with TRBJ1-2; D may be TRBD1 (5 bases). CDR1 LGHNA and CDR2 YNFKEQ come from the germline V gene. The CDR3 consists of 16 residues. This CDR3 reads CASSESLDVGVYGYTF. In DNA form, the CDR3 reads TGTGCAAGCAGCGAATCGCTAGATGTGGGGGTTTATGGCTACACCTTC.

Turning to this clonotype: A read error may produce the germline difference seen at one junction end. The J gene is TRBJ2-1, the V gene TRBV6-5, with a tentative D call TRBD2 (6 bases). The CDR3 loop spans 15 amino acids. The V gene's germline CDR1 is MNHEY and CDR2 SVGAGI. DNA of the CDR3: TGTGCCGGCAGCTACGGAGGGAGAGGGATGGATGAGCAGTTCTTC. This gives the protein CAGSYGGRGMDEQFF.

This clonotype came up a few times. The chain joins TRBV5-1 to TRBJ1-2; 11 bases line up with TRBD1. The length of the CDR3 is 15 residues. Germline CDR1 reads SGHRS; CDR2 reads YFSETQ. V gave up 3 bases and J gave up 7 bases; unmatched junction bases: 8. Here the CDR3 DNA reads TGCGCCAGCAGCTCCAGGACAGGGGGCACGGGTGGCTACACCTTC. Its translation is CASSSRTGGTGGYTF. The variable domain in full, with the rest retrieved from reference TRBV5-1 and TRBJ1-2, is KAGVTQTPRYLIKTRGQQVTLSCSPISGHRSVSWYQQTPGQGLQFLFEYFSETQRNKGNFPGRFSGRQFSNSRSEMNVSTLELGDSALYLCASSSRTGGTGGYTFGSGTRLTVV.

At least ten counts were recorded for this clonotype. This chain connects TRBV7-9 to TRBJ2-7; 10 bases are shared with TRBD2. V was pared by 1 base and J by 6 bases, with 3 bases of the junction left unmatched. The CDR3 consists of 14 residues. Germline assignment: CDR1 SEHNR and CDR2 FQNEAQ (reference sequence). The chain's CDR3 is CASSLGAGGREQYF. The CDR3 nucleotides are TGTGCCAGCAGCTTAGGAGCGGGAGGGCGCGAGCAGTACTTC.

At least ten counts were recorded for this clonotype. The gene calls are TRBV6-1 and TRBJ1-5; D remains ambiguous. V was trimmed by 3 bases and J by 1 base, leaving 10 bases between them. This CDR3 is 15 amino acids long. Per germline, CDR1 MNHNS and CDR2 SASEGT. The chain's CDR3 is CASSEIGNSNQPQHF. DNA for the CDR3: TGTGCCAGCAGTGAGATCGGGAACAGCAATCAGCCCCAGCATTTT.

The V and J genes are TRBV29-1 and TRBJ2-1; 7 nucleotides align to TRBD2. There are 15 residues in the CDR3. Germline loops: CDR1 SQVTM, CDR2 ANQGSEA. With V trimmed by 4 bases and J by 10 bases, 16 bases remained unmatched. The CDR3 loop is CSVGDIVGGLDEQFF. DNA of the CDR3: TGCAGCGTTGGAGATATAGTGGGAGGGCTGGACGAGCAGTTCTTC.

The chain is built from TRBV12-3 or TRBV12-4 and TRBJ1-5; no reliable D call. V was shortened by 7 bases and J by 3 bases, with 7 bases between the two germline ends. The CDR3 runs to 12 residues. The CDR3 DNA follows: TGTGCCAGCAATGACTTCAATCAGCCCCAGCATTTT. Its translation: CASNDFNQPQHF.

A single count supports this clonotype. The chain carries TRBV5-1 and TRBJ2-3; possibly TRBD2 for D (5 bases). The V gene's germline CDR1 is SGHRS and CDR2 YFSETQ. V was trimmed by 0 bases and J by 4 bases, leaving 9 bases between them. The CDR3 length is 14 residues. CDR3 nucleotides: TGCGCCAGCAGCTTGGCTAGCTTAGCAGATACGCAGTATTTT. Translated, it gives CASSLASLADTQYF. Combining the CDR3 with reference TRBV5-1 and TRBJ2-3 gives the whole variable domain KAGVTQTPRYLIKTRGQQVTLSCSPISGHRSVSWYQQTPGQGLQFLFEYFSETQRNKGNFPGRFSGRQFSNSRSEMNVSTLELGDSALYLCASSLASLADTQYFGPGTRLTVL.

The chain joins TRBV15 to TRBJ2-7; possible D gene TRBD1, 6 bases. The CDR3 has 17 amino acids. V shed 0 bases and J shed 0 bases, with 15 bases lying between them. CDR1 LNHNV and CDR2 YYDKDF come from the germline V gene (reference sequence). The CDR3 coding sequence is TGTGCCACCAGCAGAGAGTTGTGGGGGCTGAACTCCTACGAGCAGTACTTC. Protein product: CATSRELWGLNSYEQYF.

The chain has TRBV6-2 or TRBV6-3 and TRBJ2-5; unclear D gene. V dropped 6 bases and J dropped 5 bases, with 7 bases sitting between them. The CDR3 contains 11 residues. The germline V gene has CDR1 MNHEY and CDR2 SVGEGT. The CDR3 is CASRYDETQYF. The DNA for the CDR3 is TGTGCCAGCAGATACGACGAGACCCAGTACTTC.

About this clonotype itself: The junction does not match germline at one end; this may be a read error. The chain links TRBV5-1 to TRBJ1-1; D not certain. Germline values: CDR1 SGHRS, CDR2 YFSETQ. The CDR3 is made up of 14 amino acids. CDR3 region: CTSSLDGRGTEAFF. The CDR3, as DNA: TGCACCAGCAGCTTGGACGGCCGAGGGACTGAAGCTTTCTTT.

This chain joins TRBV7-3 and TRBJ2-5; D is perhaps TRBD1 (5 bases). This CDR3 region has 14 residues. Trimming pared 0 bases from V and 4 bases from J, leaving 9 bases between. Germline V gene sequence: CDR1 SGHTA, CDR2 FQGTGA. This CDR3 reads CASSLTAGRETQYF. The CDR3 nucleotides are TGTGCCAGCAGCTTAACGGCAGGGCGAGAGACCCAGTACTTC.

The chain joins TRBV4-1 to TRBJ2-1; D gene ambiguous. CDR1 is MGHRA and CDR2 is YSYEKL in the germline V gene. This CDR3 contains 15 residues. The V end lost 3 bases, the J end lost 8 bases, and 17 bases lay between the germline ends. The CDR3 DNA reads TGCGCCAGCAGCCAGCGGACCGCCCGGCACGATGAGCAGTTCTTC. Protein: CASSQRTARHDEQFF.

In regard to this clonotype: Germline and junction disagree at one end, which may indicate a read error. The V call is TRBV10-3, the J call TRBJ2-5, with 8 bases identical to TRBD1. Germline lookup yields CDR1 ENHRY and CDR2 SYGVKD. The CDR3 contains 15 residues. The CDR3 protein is CAINTVTGGQETQYF. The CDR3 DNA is TGCGCCATCAATACCGTTACAGGGGGCCAAGAGACCCAGTACTTC.

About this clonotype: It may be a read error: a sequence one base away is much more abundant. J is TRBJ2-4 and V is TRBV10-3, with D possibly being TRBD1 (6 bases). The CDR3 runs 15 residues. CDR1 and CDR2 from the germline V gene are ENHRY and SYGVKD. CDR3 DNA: TGTGCCATCTTAGACAGCAGGGGAGCCAAAAACTTTCAGTACTTC. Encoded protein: CAILDSRGAKNFQYF.

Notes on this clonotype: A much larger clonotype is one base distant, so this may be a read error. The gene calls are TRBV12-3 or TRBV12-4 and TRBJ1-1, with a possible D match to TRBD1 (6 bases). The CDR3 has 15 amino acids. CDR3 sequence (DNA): TGTCCCAGCAGTTTAGAGGCGAGGAGGGGGACTGAAGCTTTCTTT. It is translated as CPSSLEARRGTEAFF.

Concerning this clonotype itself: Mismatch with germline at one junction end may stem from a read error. The CDR3 nucleotides are TGTGCCAGCGGTGAAGTTGGGAGGGACAGTTTCCCGGAGAATGAAAAACTGTTTTTT. It yields the protein CASGEVGRDSFPENEKLFF. The gene calls are TRBV6-1 and TRBJ1-4, with 7 bases aligning to TRBD1. This CDR3 region has 19 residues. Germline assignment: CDR1 MNHNS and CDR2 SASEGT.

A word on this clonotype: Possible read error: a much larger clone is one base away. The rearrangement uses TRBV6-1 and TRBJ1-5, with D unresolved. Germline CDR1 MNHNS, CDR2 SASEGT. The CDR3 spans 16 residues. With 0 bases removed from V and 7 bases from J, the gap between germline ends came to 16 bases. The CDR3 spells CASSEALSTVGQPQHF. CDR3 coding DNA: TGTGCCAGCAGTGAAGCGCTAAGCACCGTTGGCCAGCCCCAGCATTTT.

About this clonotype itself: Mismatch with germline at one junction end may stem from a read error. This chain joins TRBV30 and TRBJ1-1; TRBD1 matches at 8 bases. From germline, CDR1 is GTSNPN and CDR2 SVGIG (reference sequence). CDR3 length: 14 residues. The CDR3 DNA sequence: TGTGTCTGGAGTTTAGGACAGGGATTGTTTGAAGCTTTCTTT. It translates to CVWSLGQGLFEAFF.